This TCR beta chain was recorded in a study of CD8 T cells in ankylosing spondylitis. Quantitative 5'-RACE with molecular barcodes generated TCR beta libraries. TCRdb ran MiXCR on the 5' RACE reads and lists one entry per CDR3 protein. The sample contains fewer than 550,000 distinct CDR3 sequences, roughly 5.2% of which appear only once. Study conclusions and caveats: There was reportedly significant enrichment of clones that were disease-linked in matched ankylosing spondylitis synovial fluid. In ankylosing spondylitis blood, a motif of seven or eight highly homologous TCR beta variants appeared characteristic.

V was shortened by 5 bases and J by 4 bases, with 15 bases between the two germline ends. The CDR3 loop spans 14 amino acids. Germline loops: CDR1 DFQATT, CDR2 SNEGSKA (reference sequence). This clonotype has ten or more counts. Its antigen is unidentified. Sequenced material: blood, either unsorted or a sorted T cell fraction (not recorded which). The source of this sequence is a male donor with ankylosing spondylitis. This chain uses TRBV20-1 with TRBJ1-5; D perhaps matches TRBD1 (5 bases). DNA of the CDR3: TGCAGTGCTGGCGACAGTGAGAGGAATCAGCCCCAGCATTTT. This encodes CSAGDSERNQPQHF.